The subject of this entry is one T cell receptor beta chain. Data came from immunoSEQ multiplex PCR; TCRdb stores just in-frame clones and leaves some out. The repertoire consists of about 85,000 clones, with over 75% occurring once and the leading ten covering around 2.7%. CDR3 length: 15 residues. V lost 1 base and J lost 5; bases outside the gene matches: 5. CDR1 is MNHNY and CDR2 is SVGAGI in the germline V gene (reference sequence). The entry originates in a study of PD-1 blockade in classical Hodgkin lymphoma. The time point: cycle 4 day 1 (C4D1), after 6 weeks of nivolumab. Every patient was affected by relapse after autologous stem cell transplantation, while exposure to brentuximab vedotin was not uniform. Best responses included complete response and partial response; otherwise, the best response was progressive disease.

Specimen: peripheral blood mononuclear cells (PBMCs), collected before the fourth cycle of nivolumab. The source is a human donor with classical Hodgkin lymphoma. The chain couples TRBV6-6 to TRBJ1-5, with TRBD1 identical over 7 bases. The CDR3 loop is CASSYLTGRHQPQHF. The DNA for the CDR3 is TGTGCCAGCAGTTACTTGACAGGGCGTCATCAGCCCCAGCATTTT.